The rows below give T cell receptor beta chains drawn from one sample of a study of T cells in severe cutaneous drug reactions. After re-calling the multiplex PCR reads, TCRdb lists one entry per CDR3 protein, DNA absent. This sample's table has tens of thousands of distinct CDR3 sequences. Sample: PBMCs. The receptors stem from a human donor with toxic epidermal necrolysis, a severe cutaneous drug reaction. The CDR3 runs from the conserved cysteine through the conserved F or W. Each record gives: clone size, J gene, V gene, CDR3 protein. Clone size is given for some rows only: seen once, a few or many times, or a class if the clone is expanded.

medium-sized	TRBJ2-7	TRBV7-8	CASSLGGQEKYF
-	TRBJ2-1	TRBV12-3/TRBV12-4	CASTSGRGAYNEQFF
-	TRBJ1-1	TRBV14	CASSQATNTEAFF
-	TRBJ1-1	TRBV9	CASSVETGTEAFF
-	TRBJ2-1	TRBV20-1	CSVAESSYNEQFF
-	TRBJ1-5	TRBV5-5	CASSTAGAGQPQHF
-	TRBJ2-2	TRBV7-9	CASSLQGYLSAGELFF
-	TRBJ1-4	TRBV4-3	CASSHMDRGGEKLFF
medium-sized	TRBJ2-3	TRBV7-2	CASSPKLAGGADTQYF
-	TRBJ2-1	TRBV20-1	CSAGSGRGEQFF
-	TRBJ2-3	TRBV20-1	CSAPYSGRAWDTQYF
-	TRBJ2-7	TRBV20-1	CSARGRRSSYEQYF
-	TRBJ1-1	TRBV25-1	CASSLHTEAFF
-	TRBJ2-5	TRBV6-1	CATSETYQETQYF
-	TRBJ2-1	TRBV15	CATSRGGWSKGDYSYNEQFF
-	TRBJ2-1	TRBV24-1	CATSDSAPRAGEFYNEQFF
-	TRBJ2-7	TRBV4-1	CASSQGGSGSVTYEQYF
-	TRBJ2-2	TRBV12-3/TRBV12-4	CASSLALLAGVPGELFF
-	TRBJ1-3	TRBV7-9	CASSSVPGRVKSGNTIYF
-	TRBJ2-6	TRBV12-3/TRBV12-4	CASSSRDHNPGGANVLTF
-	TRBJ1-1	TRBV19	CASSIPGQGGILNTEAFF
-	TRBJ2-1	TRBV27	CASSLYSGRGDEQFF
-	TRBJ2-1	TRBV29-1	CSVEDGKGPEQFF
medium-sized	TRBJ2-1	TRBV6-2/TRBV6-3	CASSSLSGRAPYNEQFF
-	TRBJ1-2	TRBV9	CASSVAPSGRYGYTF
-	TRBJ1-2	TRBV5-1	CASSRTIGDYTF
-	TRBJ1-5	TRBV19	CASNPDRSNQPQHF
-	TRBJ2-4	TRBV7-9	CASSQGLENIQYF
-	TRBJ1-1	TRBV19	CASSVGQLNTEAFF
-	TRBJ2-1	TRBV5-1	CASGQKPGQSSYNEQFF
-	TRBJ2-7	TRBV27	CASSLQGQGYEQYF
-	TRBJ2-5	TRBV5-4	CASSLDQETQYF
-	TRBJ1-1	TRBV20-1	CSAKQGYLMNTEAFF
-	TRBJ2-4	TRBV2	CASSTSGGLAKNIQYF
-	TRBJ2-7	TRBV20-1	CSARDLDSSFVNEQYF
-	TRBJ2-1	TRBV19	CASSHAGSGNEQFF
-	TRBJ2-1	TRBV19	CASSANRGSSYNEQFF
-	TRBJ2-7	TRBV19	CASSIGRGYEQYF
-	TRBJ1-1	TRBV25-1	CASSEPETDEAFF
-	TRBJ2-7	TRBV20-1	CSAEGHQNSYEQYF
-	TRBJ2-7	TRBV19	CASSIGGYSYEQYF
medium-sized	TRBJ2-5	TRBV2	CASRAVGETQYF
-	TRBJ1-6	TRBV9	CASSPGTGSSYNSPLHF
-	TRBJ2-5	TRBV7-2	CASSLSSLAGAGETQYF
-	TRBJ2-1	TRBV19	CASSIEARSAGGSYNEQFF
-	TRBJ2-4	TRBV28	CASSFPHRNIQYF
-	TRBJ2-3	TRBV29-1	CSVEAWAGRSSTDTQYF
medium-sized	TRBJ2-1	TRBV29-1	CSVAGGEVRNEQFF